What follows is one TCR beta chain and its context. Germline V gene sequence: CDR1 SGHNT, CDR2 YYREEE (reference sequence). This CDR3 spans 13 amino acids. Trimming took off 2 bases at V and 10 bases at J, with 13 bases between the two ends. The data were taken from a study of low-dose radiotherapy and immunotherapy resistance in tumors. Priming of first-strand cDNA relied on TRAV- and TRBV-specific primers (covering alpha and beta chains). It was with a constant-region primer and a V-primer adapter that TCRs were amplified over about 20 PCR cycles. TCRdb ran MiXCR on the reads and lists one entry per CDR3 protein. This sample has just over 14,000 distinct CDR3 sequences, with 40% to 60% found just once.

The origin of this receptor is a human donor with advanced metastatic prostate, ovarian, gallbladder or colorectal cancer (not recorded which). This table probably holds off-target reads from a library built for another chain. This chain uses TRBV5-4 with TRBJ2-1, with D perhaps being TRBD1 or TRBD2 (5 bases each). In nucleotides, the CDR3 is TGTGCCAGCAGCTTTGGGGGAACGACAGAGCAGTTCTTC. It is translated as CASSFGGTTEQFF. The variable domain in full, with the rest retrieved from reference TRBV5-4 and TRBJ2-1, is ETGVTQSPTHLIKTRGQQVTLRCSSQSGHNTVSWYQQALGQGPQFIFQYYREEENGRGNFPPRFSGLQFPNYSSELNVNALELDDSALYLCASSFGGTTEQFFGPGTRLTVL.